Shown below are 32 T cell receptor beta chains from a single sample sequenced in a study of cytomegalovirus exposure and HLA in healthy donors. Measured with immunoSEQ multiplex PCR; TCRdb has only the in-frame clones, and not every one. The top ten hold about 1.3% of the sample, which has just over 80,000 clones, around 96% seen once. Material for sequencing was PBMCs. These receptors were taken from a woman aged 18-29 years in good health and CMV-seronegative.

This rearrangement joins TRBV7-9 to TRBJ1-5, with D hard to call. The CDR3 loop spans 14 amino acids. Germline values: CDR1 SEHNR, CDR2 FQNEAQ (reference sequence). The V end lost 8 bases, the J end lost 5 bases, and 16 bases lay between the germline ends. The chain's CDR3 is CASVGGREDQPQHF. CDR3 DNA: TGTGCCAGCGTTGGAGGGCGCGAAGATCAGCCCCAGCATTTT.

This clone was detected only once. The rearrangement joins TRBV6-4 to TRBJ2-1; 9 bases align to TRBD1. CDR3 length: 15 amino acids. The germline CDR1 and CDR2 sequences are MRHNA and SNTAGT. V trimming: 2 bases; J trimming: 1 base; junction bases outside the gene matches: 0. CDR3 coding DNA: TGTGCCAGCAGTGACGGACAGGGGTCCTACAATGAGCAGTTCTTC. It yields the protein CASSDGQGSYNEQFF.

The CDR3 sequence is CASSYHAAPQFF. The CDR3 DNA reads as TGCGCCAGCAGCTATCATGCGGCCCCGCAGTTCTTC. This chain uses TRBV5-1 with TRBJ2-1; D is undetermined. The CDR3 runs to 12 residues. Germline V gene sequence: CDR1 SGHRS, CDR2 YFSETQ. With 3 bases removed from V and 12 bases from J, the gap between germline ends came to 13 bases.

This chain links TRBV13 with TRBJ2-3, with 9 bases identical to TRBD2. V lost 10 bases to trimming and J lost 1 base; unmatched junction nucleotides: 6. Germline-derived CDR1 and CDR2 are PRHDT and FYEKMQ (reference sequence). This CDR3 has 14 residues. For the CDR3, the DNA is TGTGCCACCGAGCGGGAGGAGGGCACAGATACGCAGTATTTT. This sequence encodes CATEREEGTDTQYF.

The chain joins TRBV5-1 to TRBJ2-7, with a possible D match to TRBD2 (7 bases). The CDR3 is 14 amino acids. Germline values: CDR1 SGHRS, CDR2 YFSETQ. Trimming pared 4 bases from V and 3 bases from J, leaving 14 bases between. Here the CDR3 reads CASSPGGGSYEQYF. The CDR3 DNA sequence: TGCGCCAGCAGCCCGGGGGGCGGGAGCTACGAGCAGTACTTC.

This chain joins TRBV19 and TRBJ2-5, with a possible D match to TRBD1 (6 bases). Trimming took 8 bases from V and 2 from J, leaving 21 bases between them. The CDR3 totals 16 residues. Germline-derived CDR1 and CDR2 are LNHDA and SQIVND (reference sequence). CDR3 sequence reads: CASSDWSGQVQETQYF. The CDR3 nucleotides are TGTGCCAGTTCCGACTGGTCGGGACAAGTACAAGAGACCCAGTACTTC. The full variable domain, with the rest looked up from reference TRBV19 and TRBJ2-5, is DGGITQSPKYLFRKEGQNVTLSCEQNLNHDAMYWYRQDPGQGLRLIYYSQIVNDFQKGDIAEGYSVSREKKESFPLTVTSAQKNPTAFYLCASSDWSGQVQETQYFGPGTRLLVL.

The rearrangement uses TRBV13 and TRBJ2-1; weak D call: TRBD1 (6 bases). V lost 5 bases and J lost 9, with 17 bases in between. Germline CDR1 PRHDT, CDR2 FYEKMQ (reference sequence). The length of the CDR3 is 14 residues. The CDR3 here is CASSASTTGREQFF. The CDR3 DNA reads as TGTGCCAGCAGCGCATCAACTACAGGGCGTGAGCAGTTCTTC.

The chain combines TRBV19 with TRBJ2-2; TRBD2 agrees at 9 bases. Germline V lookup: CDR1 LNHDA, CDR2 SQIVND (reference sequence). V was clipped by 7 bases and J by 6 bases; unmatched bases: 6. The CDR3 is made up of 14 amino acids. The CDR3 bases are TGTGCCAGTATTAAGGTAGCGGGAGCCGGGGAGCTGTTTTTT. Its translation is CASIKVAGAGELFF.

This chain connects TRBV11-1 to TRBJ2-3, with TRBD2 matching over 14 bases. This CDR3 contains 15 residues. Losses at the gene ends were 5 bases for V and 6 bases for J; bases not matched to a gene: 4. From germline, CDR1 is SGHAT and CDR2 FQDESV (reference sequence). CDR3 nucleotides: TGTGCCAGCAGCGTAAGACTAGCGGGAGGGGATACGCAGTATTTT. This gives the protein CASSVRLAGGDTQYF.

The genes are TRBV27 and TRBJ1-5; TRBD1 aligns across 10 bases. Germline CDR1 and CDR2: MNHEY and SMNVEV (reference sequence). Germline trimming cut 5 bases from V and 4 bases from J; bases unmatched to any gene: 17. This CDR3 spans 19 amino acids. The CDR3 DNA sequence: TGTGCCAGCAGTGCTAACCGGGACAGGGGCAAGTCCCAGAATCAGCCCCAGCATTTT. This sequence encodes CASSANRDRGKSQNQPQHF.

The chain joins TRBV10-2 to TRBJ2-1; the D is unclear. Germline values: CDR1 WSHSY, CDR2 SAAADI. V lost 3 bases, J lost 7 bases, and 7 bases lay in between. This CDR3 has 12 residues. Here the CDR3 DNA reads TGCGCCAGCAGTGAACTTTTAAATGAGCAGTTCTTC. Its protein product is CASSELLNEQFF.

Written as DNA, the CDR3 is TGTGCCAGCAGTTACTCATCGGGACAGCCCTATGGCTACACCTTC. Its protein is CASSYSSGQPYGYTF. The gene calls are TRBV6-5 and TRBJ1-2; TRBD1 agrees at 7 bases. Germline V gene sequence: CDR1 MNHEY, CDR2 SVGAGI. V was pared by 0 bases and J by 4 bases, with 5 bases of the junction left unmatched. The CDR3 covers 15 residues.

The chain employs TRBV7-9 and TRBJ1-4; D not certain. Germline V gives CDR1 SEHNR, CDR2 FQNEAQ (reference sequence). The CDR3 length is 12 residues. V lost 5 bases and J lost 7, with 8 bases in between. The chain's CDR3 is CASSPRIEKLFF. The CDR3 DNA reads TGTGCCAGCAGCCCGAGAATTGAAAAACTGTTTTTT.

J is TRBJ2-5 and V is TRBV6-6; 8 positions agree with TRBD1. The length of the CDR3 is 15 residues. V trimming: 1 base; J trimming: 5 bases; junction bases outside the gene matches: 6. CDR1 is MNHNY, CDR2 SVGAGI, per germline (reference sequence). The CDR3 loop is CASSYFQGARETQYF. CDR3 bases: TGTGCCAGCAGTTACTTCCAGGGGGCTAGGGAGACCCAGTACTTC.

V gene TRBV28 combines with J gene TRBJ2-5, with 10 bases identical to TRBD2. Trimming removed 8 bases from V and 5 bases from J; junction bases left unmatched: 11. Germline assignment: CDR1 MDHEN and CDR2 SYDVKM. The CDR3 is 15 amino acids. The CDR3 DNA reads TGTGCCAGCTTGCCCGGACTAGCGGCGGGGGAGACCCAGTACTTC. Amino acid sequence: CASLPGLAAGETQYF.

This clone has more than one count but fewer than ten. This chain connects TRBV25-1 to TRBJ1-1; D is uncertain. Between the trimmed V and J ends, which lost 8 bases and 4 bases, there was a span of 14 bases. Per the germline V gene, CDR1 is MGHDK and CDR2 is SYGVNS. The CDR3 is 13 amino acids. The CDR3 reads CASVAYGPTEAFF. CDR3 nucleotides: TGTGCCAGCGTGGCCTATGGGCCCACTGAAGCTTTCTTT. Supplemented by reference TRBV25-1 and TRBJ1-1, the full variable domain reads EADIYQTPRYLVIGTGKKITLECSQTMGHDKMYWYQQDPGMELHLIHYSYGVNSTEKGDLSSESTVSRIRTEHFPLTLESARPSHTSQYLCASVAYGPTEAFFGQGTRLTVV.

The genes are TRBV14 and TRBJ2-7; D perhaps matches TRBD1 (5 bases). The CDR3 spans 13 residues. V was cut by 1 base and J by 7 bases, with 11 bases left in between. Germline values: CDR1 SGHDN, CDR2 FVKESK. The CDR3 region has the DNA TGTGCCAGCAGCCAAGTGGGGCCCCGGGAGCAGTACTTC. Translation gives CASSQVGPREQYF.

The chain uses TRBV30 and TRBJ1-6; TRBD1 matches at 7 bases. Trimming removed 5 bases from V and 8 bases from J; junction bases left unmatched: 6. Germline V lookup: CDR1 GTSNPN, CDR2 SVGIG (reference sequence). The CDR3 sequence is 13 residues long. The CDR3 DNA is TGTGCCTGGGGAGGACAGGTCCATTCACCCCTCCACTTT. It specifies CAWGGQVHSPLHF.

In its sample, this clone was seen once. This chain connects TRBV9 to TRBJ2-2; 11 bases map to TRBD2. The germline V gene has CDR1 SGDLS and CDR2 YYNGEE. The CDR3 is made up of 16 amino acids. Trimming removed 0 bases from V and 6 bases from J; junction bases left unmatched: 4. The CDR3: CASSVVVAGGAGELFF. In DNA, the CDR3 is TGTGCCAGCAGCGTAGTGGTAGCGGGAGGGGCCGGGGAGCTGTTTTTT.

The chain links TRBV19 to TRBJ1-4; D is unclear. This CDR3 has 12 amino acids. The V end was cut by 8 bases, the J end by 6 bases, with 10 bases between. Germline V lookup: CDR1 LNHDA, CDR2 SQIVND (reference sequence). CDR3 loop: CASAKRDEKLFF. CDR3 nucleotide sequence: TGTGCCAGTGCGAAGCGGGATGAAAAACTGTTTTTT.

The J gene is TRBJ1-1, the V gene TRBV19; possibly TRBD1 for D (5 bases). Germline assignment: CDR1 LNHDA and CDR2 SQIVND (reference sequence). V was pared by 2 bases and J by 9 bases, with 13 bases between. The CDR3 runs 13 residues. The CDR3 DNA reads as TGTGCCAGTAGTATAACAGGACCCGACCAAGCTTTCTTT. Amino acids: CASSITGPDQAFF. Based on the CDR3 plus reference TRBV19 and TRBJ1-1, the full variable domain is DGGITQSPKYLFRKEGQNVTLSCEQNLNHDAMYWYRQDPGQGLRLIYYSQIVNDFQKGDIAEGYSVSREKKESFPLTVTSAQKNPTAFYLCASSITGPDQAFFGQGTRLTVV.

The rearrangement joins TRBV5-1 to TRBJ2-1; 7 bases line up with TRBD2. Germline CDR1 is SGHRS and CDR2 is YFSETQ. The CDR3 contains 16 residues. V lost 1 base, J lost 9 bases, and 13 bases stayed unmatched. The CDR3 spells CASSLTTGPAGSEQFF. CDR3 DNA: TGCGCCAGCAGCTTGACGACCGGTCCAGCGGGAAGTGAGCAGTTCTTC.

V and J are TRBV7-2 and TRBJ1-5, with 8 nucleotides matching TRBD1. The germline V gene has CDR1 SGHTA and CDR2 FQGNSA. V gave up 3 bases and J gave up 6 bases; unmatched junction bases: 7. The CDR3 totals 15 residues. The CDR3 spells CASSFTGGWGQPQHF. DNA of the CDR3: TGTGCCAGCAGCTTCACAGGGGGATGGGGTCAGCCCCAGCATTTT.

The chain joins TRBV7-9 to TRBJ1-3; tentatively, D is TRBD1 (5 bases). The CDR3 loop spans 15 amino acids. Looked up from germline, CDR1 is SEHNR and CDR2 is FQNEAQ (reference sequence). V shed 5 bases and J shed 0 bases, with 11 bases lying between them. In nucleotides, the CDR3 is TGTGCCAGCAGCGTGTCCAGGGCCTCTGGAAACACCATATATTTT. Amino acids: CASSVSRASGNTIYF.

This rearrangement joins TRBV5-5 to TRBJ2-7; TRBD1 aligns across 7 bases. The CDR3 contains 14 residues. CDR1 is SGHKS, CDR2 YYEKEE, per germline (reference sequence). V trimming: 5 bases; J trimming: 0 bases; junction bases outside the gene matches: 5. Here the CDR3 reads CASSGTVSSYEQYF. The CDR3 region has the DNA TGTGCCAGCAGTGGGACAGTAAGCTCCTACGAGCAGTACTTC.

J is TRBJ2-3 and V is TRBV28; D remains ambiguous. Trimming took off 6 bases at V and 9 bases at J, with 16 bases between the two ends. The CDR3 has 13 residues. CDR1 is MDHEN and CDR2 is SYDVKM in the germline V gene. CDR3 in DNA: TGTGCCAGCAGCCCGTCTGCGAGGAAAACGCAGTATTTT. Residues: CASSPSARKTQYF.

The J gene is TRBJ2-7, the V gene TRBV6-9; D not resolved. CDR1 and CDR2 (germline): MNHGY, SVAAGI. Trimming took 3 bases from V and 3 from J, leaving 9 bases between them. This CDR3 is 13 amino acids long. DNA of the CDR3: TGTGCCAGCAGTTACTCTTACAGCTACGAGCAGTACTTC. Protein product: CASSYSYSYEQYF.

This clone has a single count. The gene calls are TRBV21-1 and TRBJ2-1; whether TRBD2, the table's D call, matches the DNA was not checked. TRBV21-1 represents a pseudogene. There are 18 residues in the CDR3. This chain's CDR3 is CASSLTGKGPSAGHEQFF. DNA of the CDR3: TGTGCCAGCAGTCTAACCGGGAAGGGCCCTAGTGCGGGGCATGAGCAGTTCTTC.

The rearrangement links TRBV4-1 to TRBJ2-7, with D possibly TRBD1 on 6 matching bases. Germline loops: CDR1 MGHRA, CDR2 YSYEKL. V was clipped by 4 bases and J by 6 bases, with 13 bases between them. The CDR3 spans 13 residues. CDR3 nucleotide sequence: TGCGCCAGCAGCCGCCCCCTGGGGGCCGAGCAGTACTTC. Translating it yields CASSRPLGAEQYF.

The gene calls are TRBV7-8 and TRBJ2-7; D is uncertain. Trimming left V 5 bases short and J 6 bases short, with 20 bases between. Germline V gene data show CDR1 as SGHVS and CDR2 as FQNEAQ. The CDR3 contains 15 residues. The DNA for the CDR3 is TGTGCCAGCAGCCCCGTGGGCTACAACTCCGGCGAGCAGTACTTC. This gives the protein CASSPVGYNSGEQYF.

The rearrangement joins TRBV10-1 to TRBJ2-2, with D maybe TRBD1 (5 bases). Trimming cost V 6 bases and J 2 bases, with 13 bases left between them. Germline loops: CDR1 WNHNN, CDR2 SYGVQD (reference sequence). CDR3 length: 15 amino acids. The CDR3 bases are TGCGCCAGCAGGAATGGGCAGGGAAACACCGGGGAGCTGTTTTTT. Encoded protein: CASRNGQGNTGELFF.

The chain uses TRBV19 and TRBJ2-4; 8 positions agree with TRBD1. Per germline, CDR1 LNHDA and CDR2 SQIVND (reference sequence). The CDR3 is 15 amino acids. Trimming cost V 6 bases and J 0 bases; bases outside gene matches: 4. The CDR3 sequence is CASRGQDLAKNIQYF. The CDR3 nucleotides read TGTGCCAGTAGGGGACAGGACCTAGCCAAAAACATTCAGTACTTC.